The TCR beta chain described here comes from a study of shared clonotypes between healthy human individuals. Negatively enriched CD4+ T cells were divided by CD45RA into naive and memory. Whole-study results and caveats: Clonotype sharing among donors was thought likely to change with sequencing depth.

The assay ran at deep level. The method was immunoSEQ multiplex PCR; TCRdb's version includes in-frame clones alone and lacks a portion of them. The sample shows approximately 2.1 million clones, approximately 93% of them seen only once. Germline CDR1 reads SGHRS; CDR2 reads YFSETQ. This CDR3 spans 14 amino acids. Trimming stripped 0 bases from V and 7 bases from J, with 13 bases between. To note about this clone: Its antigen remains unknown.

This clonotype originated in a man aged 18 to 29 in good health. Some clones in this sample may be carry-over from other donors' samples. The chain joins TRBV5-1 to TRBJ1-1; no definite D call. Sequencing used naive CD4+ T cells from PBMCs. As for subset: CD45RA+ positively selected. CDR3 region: CASSLEVTAVEAFF. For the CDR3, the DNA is TGCGCCAGCAGCTTGGAGGTCACGGCCGTTGAAGCTTTCTTT.